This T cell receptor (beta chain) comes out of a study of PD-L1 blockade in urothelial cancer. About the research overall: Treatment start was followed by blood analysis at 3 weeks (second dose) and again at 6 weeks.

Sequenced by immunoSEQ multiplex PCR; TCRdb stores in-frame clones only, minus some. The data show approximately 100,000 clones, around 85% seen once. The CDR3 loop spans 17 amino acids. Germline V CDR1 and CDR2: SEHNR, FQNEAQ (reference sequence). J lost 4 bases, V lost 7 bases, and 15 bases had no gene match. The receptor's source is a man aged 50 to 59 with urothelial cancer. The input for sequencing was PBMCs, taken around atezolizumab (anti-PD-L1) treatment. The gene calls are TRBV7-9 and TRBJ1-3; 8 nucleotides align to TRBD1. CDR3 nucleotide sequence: TGTGCCAGCACCTATCCGACAGGGGTGGACGGAGGAAACACCATATATTTT. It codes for CASTYPTGVDGGNTIYF. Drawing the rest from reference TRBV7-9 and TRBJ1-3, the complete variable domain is DTGVSQNPRHKITKRGQNVTFRCDPISEHNRLYWYRQTLGQGPEFLTYFQNEAQLEKSRLLSDRFSAERPKGSFSTLEIQRTEQGDSAMYLCASTYPTGVDGGNTIYFGEGSWLTVV.